This TCR beta chain was captured in a study of blood T cell repertoires in COVID-19. About the study: T cells, B-cell-depleted T cells, or PBMCs provided the cDNA or gDNA that served as material.

Measured with immunoSEQ multiplex PCR; TCRdb has only the in-frame clones, and not every one. The table records about 140,000 clones, 87% of them present only once. Germline values: CDR1 MNHEY, CDR2 SVGAGI. The CDR3 has 12 amino acids. Trimming left V 5 bases short and J 15 bases short, with 16 bases between. Participants' own reports of clinical history determined their cohort assignment. This clonotype was sampled from a man in his sixties who had recovered from COVID-19. The sequenced sample consisted of PBMCs or T cells enriched from blood (not recorded which). The rearrangement links TRBV6-5 to TRBJ2-2; tentative D call: TRBD1 (5 bases). CDR3 sequence (DNA): TGTGCCAGCAGTACTCGCAGGGAAACGTTGTTTTTT. The encoded protein is CASSTRRETLFF.